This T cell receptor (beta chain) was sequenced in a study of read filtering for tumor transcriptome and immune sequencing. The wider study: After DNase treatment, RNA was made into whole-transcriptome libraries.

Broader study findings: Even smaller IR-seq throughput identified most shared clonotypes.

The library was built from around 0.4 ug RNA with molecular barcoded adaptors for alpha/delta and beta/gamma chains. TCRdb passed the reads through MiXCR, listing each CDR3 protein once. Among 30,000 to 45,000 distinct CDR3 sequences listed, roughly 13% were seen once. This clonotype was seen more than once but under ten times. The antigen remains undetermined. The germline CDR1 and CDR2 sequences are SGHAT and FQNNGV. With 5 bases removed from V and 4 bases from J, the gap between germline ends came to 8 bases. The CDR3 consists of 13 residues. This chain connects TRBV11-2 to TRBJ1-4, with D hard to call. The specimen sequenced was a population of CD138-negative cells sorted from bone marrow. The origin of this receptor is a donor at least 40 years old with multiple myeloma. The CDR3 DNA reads TGTGCCAGCAGCCATCTGGATAATGAAAAACTGTTTTTT. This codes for CASSHLDNEKLFF.